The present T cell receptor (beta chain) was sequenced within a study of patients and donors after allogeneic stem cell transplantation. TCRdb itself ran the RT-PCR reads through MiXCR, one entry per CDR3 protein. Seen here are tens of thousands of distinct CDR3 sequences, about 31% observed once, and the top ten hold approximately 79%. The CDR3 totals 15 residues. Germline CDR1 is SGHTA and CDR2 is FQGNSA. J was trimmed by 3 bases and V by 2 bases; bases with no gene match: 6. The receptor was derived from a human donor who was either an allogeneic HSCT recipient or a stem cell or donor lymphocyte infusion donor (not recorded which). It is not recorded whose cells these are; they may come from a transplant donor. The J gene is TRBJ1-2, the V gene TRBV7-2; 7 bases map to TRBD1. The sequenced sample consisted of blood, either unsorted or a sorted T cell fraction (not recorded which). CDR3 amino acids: CASSLPTGTYYGYTF. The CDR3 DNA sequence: TGTGCCAGCAGCTTACCGACAGGGACCTACTATGGCTACACCTTC.